The 10 T cell receptor beta chains reported below all come from one sample, sequenced in a study of graft-versus-host responses after intestinal transplantation. No antigen has been assigned to these receptors. Only in-frame clones appear in the TCRdb table, and some are missing; sequencing was by immunoSEQ multiplex PCR. The repertoire has around 89,000 clones, just under 95% of them found once; the top ten carry about 0.4%. The sequences come from unstimulated CD8+ T cells sorted from spleen or lymph node cells, collected before transplant. Every receptor here comes from a human donor who was the organ donor for an intestinal transplant.

The rearrangement joins TRBV9 to TRBJ1-1; D is perhaps TRBD1 (6 bases). Between the trimmed V and J ends, which lost 3 bases and 4 bases, there was a span of 16 bases. This CDR3 contains 15 residues. Looked up from germline, CDR1 is SGDLS and CDR2 is YYNGEE. CDR3 coding DNA: TGTGCCAGCAGCGCTGGGCCGGGGGGCCCCACTGAAGCTTTCTTT. Translated, it gives CASSAGPGGPTEAFF.

The CDR3 bases are TGTGCCAGTAGTATAGGAAGCGGGGGGTTGTTCAATGAGCAGTTCTTC. The encoded protein is CASSIGSGGLFNEQFF. The genes are TRBV19 and TRBJ2-1; TRBD2 aligns across 9 bases. The CDR3 is 16 amino acids. Germline V lookup: CDR1 LNHDA, CDR2 SQIVND (reference sequence). After removal of 1 base from V and 6 bases from J, the junction contained 7 bases not matched to a gene.

The rearrangement uses TRBV5-6 and TRBJ2-5, with 12 bases matching TRBD2. CDR1 and CDR2 (germline): SGHDT, YYEEEE. This CDR3 has 16 amino acids. With 1 base clipped from V and 2 bases from J, the junction kept 3 bases outside the gene matches. CDR3: CASSLPSGGDQETQYF. The CDR3 DNA is TGTGCCAGCAGCTTGCCTAGCGGGGGGGATCAAGAGACCCAGTACTTC.

V is TRBV27 and J is TRBJ1-1; D gene uncertain. Between the trimmed V and J ends, which lost 10 bases and 1 base, there was a span of 16 bases. The CDR3 contains 14 residues. CDR1 and CDR2 (germline): MNHEY, SMNVEV (reference sequence). The CDR3 loop is CATRRDRGNTEAFF. DNA for the CDR3: TGTGCCACCCGACGAGATCGGGGGAACACTGAAGCTTTCTTT.

The chain links TRBV4-3 to TRBJ1-1; maybe TRBD1 (6 bases). The CDR3 length is 14 residues. Trimming left V 3 bases short and J 5 bases short, with 13 bases between. CDR1 LGHNA and CDR2 YSLEER come from the germline V gene. The CDR3, as DNA: TGCGCCAGCAGCCAGGAACAGGGAAAAACTGAAGCTTTCTTT. Translating it yields CASSQEQGKTEAFF.

J is TRBJ2-3 and V is TRBV4-1; 12 bases match TRBD2. V shed 4 bases, J shed 10 bases, and the junction held 9 bases outside the gene matches. The germline CDR1 and CDR2 sequences are MGHRA and YSYEKL. This CDR3 is built from 15 residues. CDR3 region: CASSPLAGGPEAQYF. CDR3 coding DNA: TGCGCCAGCAGCCCACTAGCGGGGGGACCAGAGGCGCAGTATTTT.

This rearrangement joins TRBV27 to TRBJ1-1, with TRBD1 identical over 10 bases. This CDR3 contains 14 residues. Trimming cost V 4 bases and J 5 bases; bases outside gene matches: 4. Germline CDR1 and CDR2: MNHEY and SMNVEV (reference sequence). CDR3 sequence reads: CASSSTGGGTEAFF. In DNA, the CDR3 is TGTGCCAGCAGTTCGACAGGGGGCGGGACTGAAGCTTTCTTT.

The chain has TRBV9 and TRBJ1-1; D is perhaps TRBD1 (5 bases). V shed 4 bases and J shed 5 bases, with 12 bases lying between them. Germline assignment: CDR1 SGDLS and CDR2 YYNGEE. There are 13 residues in the CDR3. The CDR3 sequence: CASSPGGWTEAFF. CDR3 nucleotide sequence: TGTGCCAGCAGCCCCGGGGGATGGACTGAAGCTTTCTTT.

The chain uses TRBV25-1 and TRBJ1-1, with a possible D match to TRBD1 (5 bases). Germline V CDR1 and CDR2: MGHDK, SYGVNS. V lost 4 bases and J lost 4, with 10 bases in between. The CDR3 is 13 amino acids. The CDR3, as DNA: TGTGCCAGCAGTGCGGGGGGGGGCACTGAAGCTTTCTTT. The encoded protein is CASSAGGGTEAFF.

The chain combines TRBV5-1 with TRBJ1-2; 7 bases map to TRBD1. The V and J ends lost 0 bases and 8 bases, in that order; junction bases with no gene match: 4. The CDR3 is 13 amino acids. Germline V gene data show CDR1 as SGHRS and CDR2 as YFSETQ. The DNA for the CDR3 is TGCGCCAGCAGCTTGGGACAGGGAGAAGGCTACACCTTC. Translation gives CASSLGQGEGYTF.